These 18 T cell receptor beta chains came from one sample sequenced in a study of a mutant IDH1 vaccine in newly diagnosed glioma. Antigen specificity for these receptors is unknown. Specified time point: week 23, last vaccination. Vaccination comprised doses that each held 300 ug of mutant IDH1 20-mer peptide, plus topical imiquimod. TCRdb's copy holds only in-frame clones and misses some; the assay was immunoSEQ multiplex PCR. The sample lists 41,000 or so clones, under 80% occurring once. Specimen: PBMCs, collected from a glioma patient whose treatment included an IDH1 peptide vaccine. These receptors were obtained from a woman between 40 and 50 years old with glioma. Some clones in this sample may be carry-over from other donors' samples.

This chain links TRBV20-1 with TRBJ1-1; D unclear. V dropped 2 bases and J dropped 11 bases, with 12 bases sitting between them. Germline V CDR1 and CDR2: DFQATT, SNEGSKA (reference sequence). The CDR3 consists of 11 residues. The CDR3 sequence is CSARRAEKAFF. The CDR3 nucleotides read TGCAGTGCTAGACGGGCGGAGAAGGCTTTCTTT.

The chain links TRBV10-3 to TRBJ2-7, with 12 nucleotides matching TRBD2. CDR1 and CDR2 from the germline V gene are ENHRY and SYGVKD. The junction had 7 bases not matched to a gene; V was cut back by 10 bases and J by 0 bases. The CDR3 covers 15 residues. The CDR3 DNA sequence: TGTGCCACGGGGAAGACTAGCGGGAGCTCCTACGAGCAGTACTTC. As protein: CATGKTSGSSYEQYF.

This sequence joins TRBV19 and TRBJ2-1, with D maybe TRBD1 (6 bases). Trimming left V 3 bases short and J 8 bases short, with 8 bases between. The CDR3 contains 12 residues. Germline V gene data show CDR1 as LNHDA and CDR2 as SQIVND (reference sequence). This CDR3 is CASSMGADEQFF. Here the CDR3 DNA reads TGTGCCAGTAGTATGGGGGCCGATGAGCAGTTCTTC.

This clone qualifies as medium-sized. The chain combines TRBV7-2 with TRBJ1-6, with a weak D call TRBD1 (5 bases). The CDR3 length is 12 residues. Germline V gene lookup returns CDR1 SGHTA and CDR2 FQGNSA. Deletions cut 2 bases from V and 13 bases from J, with 9 bases between. The CDR3 spells CASSLQGLPLHF. The CDR3 DNA follows: TGTGCCAGCAGCTTACAGGGTTTGCCCCTCCACTTT.

The chain employs TRBV11-3 and TRBJ2-2; D is possibly TRBD2 (5 bases). Trimming removed 0 bases at V and 8 bases at J, with 10 bases between. Looked up from germline, CDR1 is SGHNT and CDR2 is YENEEA. The CDR3 consists of 14 residues. The CDR3 bases are TGTGCCAGCAGCTTAGATGACCCGGGAGGGGAGCTGTTTTTT. Protein product: CASSLDDPGGELFF.

This chain connects TRBV27 to TRBJ1-4; D ambiguous. The CDR3 has 18 amino acids. Between the trimmed V and J ends, which lost 6 bases and 0 bases, there was a span of 20 bases. Per germline, CDR1 MNHEY and CDR2 SMNVEV (reference sequence). CDR3: CASSQDRPLPTTNEKLFF. In DNA form, the CDR3 reads TGTGCCAGCAGCCAGGATCGTCCGTTGCCTACAACTAATGAAAAACTGTTTTTT.

This chain uses TRBV2 with TRBJ1-2; tentative D call: TRBD1 (6 bases). There are 13 residues in the CDR3. CDR1 SNHLY and CDR2 FYNNEI come from the germline V gene. Trimming took 6 bases from V and 6 from J, leaving 14 bases between them. The CDR3 DNA reads TGTGCCAGCAGGGGGACAAGGATCGATGGCTACACCTTC. Residues: CASRGTRIDGYTF.

This clone has only one observation. The chain combines TRBV9 with TRBJ2-3, with D possibly TRBD2 on 5 matching bases. CDR1 and CDR2 (germline): SGDLS, YYNGEE. Trimming pared 4 bases from V and 0 bases from J, leaving 9 bases between. The CDR3 consists of 14 residues. The CDR3 reads CASSSAVSTDTQYF. The CDR3 DNA is TGTGCCAGCAGCTCAGCGGTGAGCACAGATACGCAGTATTTT. Together with reference TRBV9 and TRBJ2-3, the CDR3 gives the full variable domain: DSGVTQTPKHLITATGQRVTLRCSPRSGDLSVYWYQQSLDQGLQFLIQYYNGEERAKGNILERFSAQQFPDLHSELNLSSLELGDSALYFCASSSAVSTDTQYFGPGTRLTVL.

This sequence joins TRBV29-1 and TRBJ1-5; 9 bases map to TRBD1. J lost 3 bases, V lost 4 bases, and 1 base had no gene match. This CDR3 comprises 13 residues. Germline V CDR1 and CDR2: SQVTM, ANQGSEA. CDR3 nucleotides: TGCAGCGTTGGGGACAGGGCCAATCAGCCCCAGCATTTT. Encoded protein: CSVGDRANQPQHF.

For the CDR3, the DNA is TGTGCCAGCAGCCCCAACGAGCAGTACTTC. Encoded protein: CASSPNEQYF. The rearrangement uses TRBV7-6 and TRBJ2-7; D call uncertain. CDR3 length equals 10 residues. Germline lookup yields CDR1 SGHVS and CDR2 FNYEAQ. With 5 bases removed from V and 5 bases from J, the gap between germline ends came to 4 bases.

In this sample, this clone turned up once. The chain uses TRBV28 and TRBJ1-1; D remains unclear. V lost 4 bases, J lost 0 bases, and 9 bases lay in between. This CDR3 comprises 14 residues. CDR1 and CDR2 (germline): MDHEN, SYDVKM. In DNA, the CDR3 is TGTGCCAGCAGTTCAGAACAGCTGAACACTGAAGCTTTCTTT. Its protein product is CASSSEQLNTEAFF.

This clone has just a few counts. The chain uses TRBV6-5 and TRBJ2-2; TRBD2 agrees at 15 bases. V trimming: 8 bases; J trimming: 7 bases; junction bases outside the gene matches: 2. CDR1 and CDR2 (germline): MNHEY, SVGAGI. CDR3 length: 14 residues. The CDR3 region has the DNA TGTGCCAGCGGGACTAGCGGGAGGAACGGGGAGCTGTTTTTT. Residues: CASGTSGRNGELFF.

V is TRBV5-1 and J is TRBJ1-1, with a tentative D call TRBD1 (6 bases). Trimming left V 4 bases short and J 3 bases short, with 13 bases between. CDR1 is SGHRS and CDR2 is YFSETQ in the germline V gene. The CDR3 is 14 amino acids. CDR3 in amino acids: CASSIGTSYTEAFF. DNA for the CDR3: TGCGCCAGCAGCATAGGGACAAGCTACACTGAAGCTTTCTTT. The full variable domain, rest sourced from reference TRBV5-1 and TRBJ1-1, is KAGVTQTPRYLIKTRGQQVTLSCSPISGHRSVSWYQQTPGQGLQFLFEYFSETQRNKGNFPGRFSGRQFSNSRSEMNVSTLELGDSALYLCASSIGTSYTEAFFGQGTRLTVV.

This clone was found once. The rearrangement links TRBV2 to TRBJ1-5; 7 nucleotides align to TRBD1. Germline V lookup: CDR1 SNHLY, CDR2 FYNNEI. Trimming cost V 7 bases and J 2 bases; bases outside gene matches: 11. The CDR3 is made up of 16 amino acids. The CDR3 protein is CASTSQTGFGNQPQHF. CDR3 nucleotide sequence: TGTGCCAGCACCTCCCAGACAGGGTTCGGCAATCAGCCCCAGCATTTT.

The chain links TRBV27 to TRBJ1-5, with D hard to call. This CDR3 is built from 14 residues. Germline CDR1 reads MNHEY; CDR2 reads SMNVEV (reference sequence). Trimming removed 5 bases at V and 7 bases at J, with 15 bases between. This CDR3 is CASSPFAGGQPQHF. Here the CDR3 DNA reads TGTGCCAGCAGTCCCTTCGCCGGCGGCCAGCCCCAGCATTTT.

The rearrangement links TRBV30 to TRBJ2-1; D is possibly TRBD1 or TRBD2 (5 bases each). Trimming removed 3 bases from V and 12 bases from J, with 15 bases in between. Germline assignment: CDR1 GTSNPN and CDR2 SVGIG (reference sequence). The CDR3 has 12 amino acids. The CDR3 coding sequence is TGTGCCTGGAGGGTGGGGGACGGTGGGCAGTTCTTC. Protein: CAWRVGDGGQFF.

The rearrangement links TRBV27 to TRBJ1-4, with D perhaps matching TRBD1 (5 bases). Trimming shortened V by 5 bases and J by 7 bases, and 17 bases separated the two germline ends. In germline, CDR1 is MNHEY, CDR2 SMNVEV (reference sequence). The CDR3 loop spans 15 amino acids. CDR3 sequence: CASSPPGGVREKLFF. DNA for the CDR3: TGTGCCAGCAGTCCCCCCGGGGGGGTGCGTGAAAAACTGTTTTTT.

The chain carries TRBV4-3 and TRBJ2-2, with D uncertain. The CDR3 runs 15 residues. The germline V and J ends were trimmed by 0 bases and 1 base, with 6 bases remaining between them. Germline CDR1 LGHNA, CDR2 YSLEER. The CDR3 DNA reads as TGCGCCAGCAGCCAAGATAGATGGAACACCGGGGAGCTGTTTTTT. It yields the protein CASSQDRWNTGELFF.